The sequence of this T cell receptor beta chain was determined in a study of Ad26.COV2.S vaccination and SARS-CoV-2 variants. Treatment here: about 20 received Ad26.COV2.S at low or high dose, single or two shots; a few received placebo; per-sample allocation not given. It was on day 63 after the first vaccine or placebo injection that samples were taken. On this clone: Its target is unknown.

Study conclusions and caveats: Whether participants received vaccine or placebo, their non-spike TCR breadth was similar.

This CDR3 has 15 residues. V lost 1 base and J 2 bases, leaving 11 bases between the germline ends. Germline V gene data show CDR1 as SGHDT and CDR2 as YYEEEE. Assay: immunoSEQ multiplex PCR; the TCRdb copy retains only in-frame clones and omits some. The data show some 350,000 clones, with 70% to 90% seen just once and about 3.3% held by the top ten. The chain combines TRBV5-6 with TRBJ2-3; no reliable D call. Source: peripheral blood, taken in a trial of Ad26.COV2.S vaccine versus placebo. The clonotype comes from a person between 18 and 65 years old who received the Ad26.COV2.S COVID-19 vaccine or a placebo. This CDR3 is CASSLIVSDTDTQYF. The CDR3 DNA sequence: TGTGCCAGCAGCTTGATTGTGTCAGACACAGATACGCAGTATTTT. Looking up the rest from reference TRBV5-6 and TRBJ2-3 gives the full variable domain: DAGVTQSPTHLIKTRGQQVTLRCSPKSGHDTVSWYQQALGQGPQFIFQYYEEEERQRGNFPDRFSGHQFPNYSSELNVNALLLGDSALYLCASSLIVSDTDTQYFGPGTRLTVL.